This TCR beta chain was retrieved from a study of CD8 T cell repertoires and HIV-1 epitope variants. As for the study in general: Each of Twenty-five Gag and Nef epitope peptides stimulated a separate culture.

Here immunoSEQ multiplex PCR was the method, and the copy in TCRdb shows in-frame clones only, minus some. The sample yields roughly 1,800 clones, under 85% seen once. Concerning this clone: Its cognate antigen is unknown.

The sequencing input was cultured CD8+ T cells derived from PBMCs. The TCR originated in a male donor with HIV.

The CDR3 reads CASTEGGVETQYF. CDR3 DNA sequence: TGTGCCAGCACTGAGGGGGGTGTAGAGACCCAGTACTTC. The chain recombines TRBV2 with TRBJ2-5; D tentatively reads TRBD1 or TRBD2 (6 bases each). CDR1 and CDR2 from the germline V gene are SNHLY and FYNNEI. The CDR3 spans 13 residues. Between the trimmed V and J ends, which lost 7 bases and 4 bases, there was a span of 13 bases.